This TCR beta chain was identified in a study of human T cells and chemical hapten exposure. For the study at large: Patch testing placed 0.01% DPC on the upper back, with readings at 6 days. Patients having alopecia areata, totalis or universalis were mostly female. Mainly, slight library volume differences in the pool made TCR yields vary.

TCRdb used MiXCR to reprocess the RACE reads, holding one entry per CDR3 protein. The sample carries 99,000 or so distinct CDR3 sequences, less than 40% recorded once. The CDR3 sequence is 11 residues long. CDR1 is SEHNR and CDR2 is FQNEAQ in the germline V gene (reference sequence). Trimming shortened V by 7 bases and J by 1 base, and 4 bases separated the two germline ends. To note about this clonotype: What it recognizes is unknown.

Stated time point: patch test 3, about 24 weeks after DPC sensitization. Treatment meaning: therapeutic diphenylcyclopropenone sensitization with weekly scalp DPC. General observations from the study: High-frequency TCRs, those above 1 in 1000, stayed the same after DPC sensitization.

The chain has TRBV7-9 and TRBJ1-1; D uncertain. This receptor was obtained from a man aged 35 to 55 with alopecia areata. Some clones in this sample may be carry-over from other donors' samples. Sequenced material: whole blood, taken in connection with sensitization to the hapten diphenylcyclopropenone (DPC). In DNA form, the CDR3 reads TGTGCCAGCAAGGGGAACACTGAAGCTTTCTTT. It encodes CASKGNTEAFF.